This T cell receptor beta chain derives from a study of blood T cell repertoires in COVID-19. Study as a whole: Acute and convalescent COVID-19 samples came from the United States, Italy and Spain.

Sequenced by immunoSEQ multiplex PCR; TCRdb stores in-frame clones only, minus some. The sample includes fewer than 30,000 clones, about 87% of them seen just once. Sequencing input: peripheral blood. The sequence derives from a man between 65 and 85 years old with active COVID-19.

The CDR3 reads CASSLDILGTGELFF. Here the CDR3 DNA reads TGTGCCAGCAGCTTGGACATACTGGGGACCGGGGAGCTGTTTTTT. This chain joins TRBV7-6 and TRBJ2-2; D is possibly TRBD1 (5 bases). Germline-derived CDR1 and CDR2 are SGHVS and FNYEAQ. The CDR3 sequence is 15 residues long. Trimming stripped 3 bases from V and 5 bases from J, with 13 bases between. Drawing the rest from reference TRBV7-6 and TRBJ2-2, the complete variable domain is GAGVSQSPRYKVTKRGQDVALRCDPISGHVSLYWYRQALGQGPEFLTYFNYEAQQDKSGLPNDRFSAERPEGSISTLTIQRTEQRDSAMYRCASSLDILGTGELFFGEGSRLTVL.